These 19 T cell receptor beta chains originate from one sample sequenced in a study of blood T cell repertoires in COVID-19. The assay was immunoSEQ multiplex PCR, and TCRdb's table has in-frame clones only and misses some. The repertoire has about 240,000 clones, approximately 82% of them found once; the top ten carry 1.9%. The material sequenced was peripheral blood. The receptors shown here come from a man aged 25-45 years who had recovered from COVID-19.

This rearrangement joins TRBV12-3 or TRBV12-4 to TRBJ1-2, with 9 bases identical to TRBD1. With 6 bases clipped from V and 7 bases from J, the junction kept 6 bases outside the gene matches. The CDR3 spans 13 residues. DNA of the CDR3: TGTGCCAGCAGATCGGGACAGGGTGGTGGCTACACCTTC. This translates into CASRSGQGGGYTF.

This chain connects TRBV9 to TRBJ2-1; 8 bases align to TRBD2. CDR3 length equals 16 residues. Germline-derived CDR1 and CDR2 are SGDLS and YYNGEE. V lost 4 bases and J lost 0; bases outside the gene matches: 6. The chain's CDR3 is CASSLRSGSSYNEQFF. The CDR3 DNA reads as TGTGCCAGCAGCCTTCGAAGCGGGAGCTCCTACAATGAGCAGTTCTTC.

This chain joins TRBV14 and TRBJ1-4; 9 bases match TRBD1. V shed 2 bases and J 7 bases; nucleotides not matched to a gene: 5. The CDR3 is made up of 15 amino acids. Germline CDR1 and CDR2: SGHDN and FVKESK. In DNA, the CDR3 is TGTGCCAGCAGCCAATTCCGGGACAGGGTTGAAAAACTGTTTTTT. Its protein is CASSQFRDRVEKLFF.

V and J are TRBV2 and TRBJ2-7; TRBD1 is a possible D gene (5 bases). This CDR3 has 14 amino acids. The ends were cut back, 7 bases at V and 2 bases at J, with 15 bases in the middle. The germline gives CDR1 SNHLY, CDR2 FYNNEI. This CDR3 reads CASKATGGTYEQYV. The CDR3 nucleotides read TGTGCCAGCAAGGCAACAGGTGGAACCTACGAGCAGTACGTC.

The CDR3, as DNA: TGTGCCAGCAGTTTGAATGATCTTTCCGGTGGCTACACCTTC. Translated, it gives CASSLNDLSGGYTF. The chain recombines TRBV27 with TRBJ1-2; no reliable D call. Germline CDR1 is MNHEY and CDR2 is SMNVEV (reference sequence). Trimming left V 3 bases short and J 7 bases short, with 15 bases between. The CDR3 has 14 residues.

The CDR3: CASSPNPYRGYEQYF. Here the CDR3 DNA reads TGTGCCAGCTCACCAAACCCCTACAGGGGGTACGAGCAGTACTTC. This sequence joins TRBV18 and TRBJ2-7; 8 nucleotides agree with TRBD1. Trimming at V came to 2 bases and at J to 4 bases, leaving 7 bases not matched to a gene. The CDR3 is 15 residues long. Per the germline V gene, CDR1 is KGHSH and CDR2 is LQKENI.

A few counts support this clone. This sequence joins TRBV3-1 (or the pseudogene TRBV3-2) and TRBJ1-6; possibly TRBD1 for D (5 bases). The CDR3 is 16 residues long. CDR1 and CDR2 (germline): LGHDT, YNNKEL (reference sequence). V dropped 2 bases and J dropped 0 bases, with 8 bases sitting between them. This CDR3 is CASSQQGNSYNSPLHF. CDR3 in DNA: TGTGCCAGCAGCCAACAGGGAAACTCCTATAATTCACCCCTCCACTTT.

The chain joins TRBV19 to TRBJ1-6; 7 bases line up with TRBD1. CDR3 length equals 14 residues. V was clipped by 3 bases and J by 9 bases; unmatched bases: 5. CDR1 is LNHDA, CDR2 SQIVND, per germline (reference sequence). In DNA, the CDR3 is TGTGCCAGTAGTATGGGGGACAGCGGTTCACCCCTCCACTTT. This translates into CASSMGDSGSPLHF.

The gene calls are TRBV2 and TRBJ2-3; no clear D. Trimming cost V 2 bases and J 6 bases, with 3 bases left between them. Germline CDR1 is SNHLY and CDR2 is FYNNEI. The CDR3 runs to 11 residues. CDR3 amino acids: CASSELDTQYF. The CDR3 DNA reads TGTGCCAGCAGTGAACTGGATACGCAGTATTTT.

The chain uses TRBV10-3 and TRBJ1-2; D is perhaps TRBD1 (6 bases). In germline, CDR1 is ENHRY, CDR2 SYGVKD. V dropped 8 bases and J dropped 8 bases, with 21 bases sitting between them. This CDR3 region has 14 residues. The CDR3 region is CAILRDRRSEGYTF. The CDR3 bases are TGTGCCATCCTCCGCGACAGGAGATCAGAGGGCTACACCTTC.

The gene calls are TRBV2 and TRBJ2-7; D gene ambiguous. The CDR3 extends over 11 amino acids. CDR1 is SNHLY, CDR2 FYNNEI, per germline. With 6 bases removed from V and 4 bases from J, the gap between germline ends came to 7 bases. The CDR3 DNA is TGTGCCAGCAGCCTCAGTTACGAGCAGTACGTC. It translates to CASSLSYEQYV.

The rearrangement joins TRBV5-1 to TRBJ1-4, with D possibly matching TRBD1 (6 bases). Germline values: CDR1 SGHRS, CDR2 YFSETQ. Trimming took off 0 bases at V and 7 bases at J, with 10 bases between the two ends. The CDR3 is made up of 14 amino acids. This CDR3 is CASSLGQAVEKLFF. In DNA form, the CDR3 reads TGCGCCAGCAGCTTGGGACAGGCGGTTGAAAAACTGTTTTTT.

The chain carries TRBV5-5 and TRBJ1-1; TRBD1 aligns across 7 bases. The trim removed 4 bases at V and 2 bases at J, leaving 2 bases unmatched. The germline CDR1 and CDR2 sequences are SGHKS and YYEKEE (reference sequence). This CDR3 has 13 residues. The CDR3 reads CASSRQGNTEAFF. The CDR3 DNA follows: TGTGCCAGCAGCAGACAGGGAAACACTGAAGCTTTCTTT.

This clone appeared a single time. The rearrangement links TRBV19 to TRBJ2-2; TRBD1 might be the D (6 bases). This CDR3 has 13 residues. Germline CDR1 LNHDA, CDR2 SQIVND (reference sequence). Trimming removed 1 base from V and 6 bases from J, with 6 bases in between. The CDR3 region is CASSIAGAGELFF. CDR3 nucleotide sequence: TGTGCCAGTAGTATAGCAGGGGCCGGGGAGCTGTTTTTT.

The rearrangement uses TRBV7-9 and TRBJ2-3; D perhaps matches TRBD2 (6 bases). Germline CDR1 SEHNR, CDR2 FQNEAQ (reference sequence). The CDR3 extends over 16 amino acids. With 1 base removed from V and 5 bases from J, the gap between germline ends came to 16 bases. The CDR3 coding sequence is TGTGCCAGCAGCTTAGGGTGGGAGGCCTTGGGAGATACGCAGTATTTT. Translation gives CASSLGWEALGDTQYF.

The rearrangement joins TRBV5-1 to TRBJ1-2; D unclear. CDR1 is SGHRS, CDR2 YFSETQ, per germline. This CDR3 contains 13 residues. Trimming stripped 6 bases from V and 3 bases from J, with 12 bases between. CDR3 nucleotides: TGCGCCAGCAAAGAAGAACTTCACTATGGCTACACCTTC. As protein: CASKEELHYGYTF.

J is TRBJ1-5 and V is TRBV5-8, with D possibly matching TRBD1 (6 bases). The CDR3 contains 14 residues. The V end was cut by 2 bases, the J end by 4 bases, with 10 bases between. Germline V gene data show CDR1 as SGHTS and CDR2 as YDEGEE. This chain's CDR3 is CASSFRDTNQPQHF. The CDR3 DNA reads TGTGCCAGCAGCTTCCGGGACACTAATCAGCCCCAGCATTTT. Based on the CDR3 plus reference TRBV5-8 and TRBJ1-5, the full variable domain is EAGVTQSPTHLIKTRGQQATLRCSPISGHTSVYWYQQALGLGLQFLLWYDEGEERNRGNFPPRFSGRQFPNYSSELNVNALELEDSALYLCASSFRDTNQPQHFGDGTRLSIL.

The rearrangement joins TRBV27 to TRBJ2-6, with a tentative D call TRBD1 (5 bases). The V gene lost 7 bases and the J gene lost 4 bases, with 11 bases spanning the gap. Germline V CDR1 and CDR2: MNHEY, SMNVEV (reference sequence). This CDR3 is 14 amino acids long. The CDR3 here is CASKLGVGANVLTF. The CDR3 nucleotides are TGTGCCAGCAAGTTAGGGGTAGGGGCCAACGTCCTGACTTTC.

The rearrangement joins TRBV11-1 to TRBJ2-5; TRBD2 matches at 8 bases. The V gene end was trimmed by 5 bases and the J gene end by 5 bases; junction bases not matched to a gene: 13. The CDR3 runs 16 residues. Germline loops: CDR1 SGHAT, CDR2 FQDESV (reference sequence). The CDR3 protein is CASSLEIGGGGETQYF. DNA for the CDR3: TGTGCCAGCAGCCTTGAGATCGGCGGCGGGGGGGAGACCCAGTACTTC.